The clone carrying this T cell receptor (beta chain) was seen more than once but under ten times. Its antigen remains unidentified. This table comes from immunoSEQ multiplex PCR, and its TCRdb copy is limited to in-frame clones, with some not included. The data show about 73,000 clones, around nine tenths seen once. This specimen comes from a study of radiotherapy plus CTLA-4 blockade in lung cancer. Across the whole study: There were objective responses in 18% of patients, and about 31% had disease control.

Broader study findings: TCR clones from tumors expanded in blood after radiotherapy plus ipilimumab. The best predictor of response was reported to be early blood T cell clone dynamics, with interferon-beta.

Trimming removed 6 bases from V and 7 bases from J, with 9 bases in between. The CDR3 runs 12 residues. From germline, CDR1 is MDHEN and CDR2 SYDVKM. The sample consisted of peripheral blood, taken from a patient treated with radiotherapy plus ipilimumab. The receptor's source is a human donor with non-small cell lung cancer that progressed on radiotherapy plus ipilimumab. This rearrangement joins TRBV28 to TRBJ1-4, with D tentatively TRBD1 (5 bases). The CDR3 loop is CASRLGPEKLFF. CDR3 DNA: TGTGCCAGCAGACTGGGGCCTGAAAAACTGTTTTTT.